The rows below give T cell receptor beta chains drawn from one sample of a study of T cell responses to AZD1222 COVID-19 vaccine. Produced via immunoSEQ multiplex PCR; TCRdb's table is partial and in-frame only. The sample lists 120,000 to 150,000 clones; around nine tenths were seen once. Sequencing was performed on peripheral blood, taken on day 0 of MenACWY control vaccination. All receptors derive from an adult in good health. Both conserved end residues are part of each CDR3. The D gene is left open where the match is weak. Clone size appears in some rows only: once, few, many, or a class for an expanded clone.

>TRBV3-1/TRBV3-2|TRBD1|TRBJ1-3|NA
CASSPGTGYSVGSGNTIYF
TGTGCCAGCAGCCCCGGGACAGGGTATTCTGTGGGATCTGGAAACACCATATATTTT
>TRBV2|NA|TRBJ1-5|few
CASSDGDSYYQPQHF
TGTGCCAGCAGTGACGGCGACAGCTATTATCAGCCCCAGCATTTT
>TRBV19|NA|TRBJ2-1|once
CASSTRGREQFF
TGTGCCAGTAGTACGAGGGGTAGGGAGCAGTTCTTC
>TRBV4-1|TRBD1|TRBJ1-1|NA
CASSQGRQGTPARRVNTEAFF
TGCGCCAGCAGCCAAGGCCGACAGGGGACCCCTGCCAGGCGGGTGAACACTGAAGCTTTCTTT
>TRBV25-1|TRBD1|TRBJ1-5|once
CASSSGTGRNQPQHF
TGTGCCAGCAGCTCCGGGACAGGGAGAAATCAGCCCCAGCATTTT
>TRBV9|NA|TRBJ2-3|NA
CASSVEGARTDTQYF
TGTGCCAGCAGCGTAGAGGGAGCGAGGACAGATACGCAGTATTTT
>TRBV7-9|NA|TRBJ2-5|NA
CASSQDRRETQYF
TGTGCCAGCAGCCAAGACAGACGGGAGACCCAGTACTTC
>TRBV5-1|NA|TRBJ2-1|NA
CASSLGWANEQFF
TGCGCCAGCAGCTTGGGGTGGGCGAATGAGCAGTTCTTC
>TRBV29-1|NA|TRBJ2-1|NA
CSVDKTAYNEQFF
TGCAGCGTTGATAAGACAGCCTACAATGAGCAGTTCTTC
>TRBV2|NA|TRBJ1-1|NA
CASRTGENTEAFF
TGTGCCAGCAGAACAGGTGAAAACACTGAAGCTTTCTTT
>TRBV5-1|TRBD1|TRBJ2-3|NA
CASSLRGGGDTQYF
TGCGCCAGCAGCTTGCGAGGGGGCGGAGATACGCAGTATTTT
>TRBV7-8|NA|TRBJ1-5|NA
CASSLVQGYSNQPQHF
TGTGCCAGCAGCTTAGTCCAGGGTTATAGCAATCAGCCCCAGCATTTT
>TRBV6-6|TRBD1|TRBJ1-2|NA
CASRGQGQADYTF
TGTGCCAGCAGGGGACAGGGACAAGCGGACTACACCTTC
>TRBV11-2|NA|TRBJ2-2|NA
CASSRGLNTGELFF
TGTGCCAGCAGCCGGGGCCTCAACACCGGGGAGCTGTTTTTT
>TRBV5-1|NA|TRBJ1-3|NA
CASSPTTLSGNTIYF
TGCGCCAGCAGCCCAACGACACTCTCTGGAAACACCATATATTTT
>TRBV29-1|TRBD1|TRBJ2-7|NA
CSVGQGRRQYF
TGCAGCGTGGGACAGGGACGGAGGCAGTACTTC
>TRBV3-1/TRBV3-2|NA|TRBJ1-1|few
CASSQYSTEAFF
TGTGCCAGCAGCCAATATAGCACTGAAGCTTTCTTT
>TRBV6-5|TRBD2|TRBJ2-1|few
CASSYTSGRSYNEQFF
TGTGCCAGCAGTTATACTAGCGGGAGGTCCTACAATGAGCAGTTCTTC
>TRBV10-2|NA|TRBJ1-4|NA
CASSYYGTRDRKLFF
TGCGCCAGCAGTTATTATGGGACCAGAGATCGAAAACTGTTTTTT
>TRBV11-3|NA|TRBJ1-1|NA
CASSGRNTEAFF
TGTGCCAGCAGCGGGCGAAACACTGAAGCTTTCTTT
>TRBV7-8|NA|TRBJ1-1|few
CASSRPSGAEAFF
TGTGCCAGCAGCCGCCCTTCGGGAGCTGAAGCTTTCTTT
>TRBV4-1|TRBD1|TRBJ2-5|NA
CASSQLGQQETQYF
TGCGCCAGCAGCCAACTGGGACAGCAAGAGACCCAGTACTTC
>TRBV15|NA|TRBJ1-3|once
CATSMEAGVANTIYF
TGTGCCACCAGCATGGAGGCAGGGGTTGCAAACACCATATATTTT